Listed here are 14 T cell receptor beta chains from one sample, sequenced in a study of CD8+CD57+ T cells in acquired aplastic anemia. CDR3 and TCR beta VDJ profiling relied on genomic DNA as the template. TCRdb re-called the reads through MiXCR, storing one row per CDR3 protein. The sample includes about 290,000 distinct CDR3 sequences, 45% to 65% of them seen just once. Previously, flow cytometry had revealed CD8+CD57+ cell expansion in the patients chosen for sequencing. The sequenced material came from sorted CD4+, CD8+, or CD8+CD57+ T cells (not recorded which) from PBMCs. These receptors came from a human donor with aplastic anemia.

CDR3 region: CASSSTLGETQYF. The CDR3 DNA follows: TGTGCCAGCAGCAGTACCTTGGGGGAGACCCAGTACTTC. The V call is TRBV9, the J call TRBJ2-5; no firm D call. Germline V lookup: CDR1 SGDLS, CDR2 YYNGEE. Trimming cost V 4 bases and J 5 bases, with 12 bases left between them. The CDR3 is made up of 13 amino acids.

The table lists this clonotype with many counts. V gene TRBV6-5 combines with J gene TRBJ2-3; TRBD1 might be the D (5 bases). CDR1 and CDR2 (germline): MNHEY, SVGAGI. Trimming took 7 bases from V and 1 from J, leaving 9 bases between them. The CDR3 is 13 amino acids. This CDR3 is CASTQTGTDTQYF. The CDR3 region has the DNA TGTGCCAGCACCCAGACAGGCACAGATACGCAGTATTTT.

This clonotype was counted ten times or more. The V and J genes are TRBV15 and TRBJ1-6; 8 nucleotides match TRBD1. V shed 6 bases and J 6 bases; nucleotides not matched to a gene: 4. CDR1 is LNHNV and CDR2 is YYDKDF in the germline V gene (reference sequence). The CDR3 has 14 amino acids. In DNA, the CDR3 is TGTGCCACCAGTAAGGGACAGGCTAATTCACCCCTCCACTTT. It yields the protein CATSKGQANSPLHF.

This clonotype turned up a few times. The chain carries TRBV15 and TRBJ2-7; 10 nucleotides align to TRBD2. Trimming took 5 bases from V and 1 from J; bases not matched to a gene: 5. Germline-derived CDR1 and CDR2 are LNHNV and YYDKDF (reference sequence). CDR3 size: 15 residues. The CDR3 DNA reads TGTGCCACCAGCCTAAGCGGGGGGGATTCCTACGAGCAGTACTTC. It translates to CATSLSGGDSYEQYF.

The chain recombines TRBV5-6 with TRBJ1-6; 7 positions agree with TRBD1. V was pared by 2 bases and J by 14 bases, with 13 bases of the junction left unmatched. Germline values: CDR1 SGHDT, CDR2 YYEEEE. This CDR3 is 15 amino acids long. CDR3 sequence: CASSLQDRPTGTLHF. The CDR3 nucleotides read TGTGCCAGCAGCTTACAGGACAGGCCGACGGGGACCCTCCACTTT.

This chain links TRBV7-3 with TRBJ1-1; the D gene is possibly TRBD1 (5 bases). CDR3 size: 17 residues. The V gene lost 5 bases and the J gene lost 5 bases, with 24 bases spanning the gap. CDR1 SGHTA and CDR2 FQGTGA come from the germline V gene. CDR3 nucleotides: TGTGCCAGCAGCCCAGACCCAACACGGGGTTGGGGGACTGAAGCTTTCTTT. Translation gives CASSPDPTRGWGTEAFF. Together with reference TRBV7-3 and TRBJ1-1, the CDR3 gives the full variable domain: GAGVSQTPSNKVTEKGKYVELRCDPISGHTALYWYRQSLGQGPEFLIYFQGTGAADDSGLPNDRFFAVRPEGSVSTLKIQRTERGDSAVYLCASSPDPTRGWGTEAFFGQGTRLTVV.

The chain is built from TRBV2 and TRBJ2-3; D may be TRBD1 or TRBD2 (5 bases each). The CDR3 is made up of 15 amino acids. Trimming removed 6 bases from V and 3 bases from J, with 16 bases in between. Germline CDR1 reads SNHLY; CDR2 reads FYNNEI. The CDR3 region is CASSALGAETDTQYF. CDR3 coding DNA: TGTGCCAGCAGCGCCCTCGGGGCTGAGACAGATACGCAGTATTTT.

This clonotype was detected a few times. This chain links TRBV24-1 with TRBJ1-1, with D maybe TRBD1 (6 bases). In germline, CDR1 is KGHDR, CDR2 SFDVKD. The CDR3 covers 13 residues. V was clipped by 5 bases and J by 5 bases, with 11 bases between them. CDR3 nucleotide sequence: TGTGCCACCAGTGCGGGGGGCCGGACTGAAGCTTTCTTT. Its protein product is CATSAGGRTEAFF.

The CDR3 spells CASSINHGGGHEQYF. CDR3 in DNA: TGTGCCAGTAGTATAAATCATGGTGGGGGCCACGAGCAGTACTTC. This rearrangement joins TRBV19 to TRBJ2-7; weak D call: TRBD1 (6 bases). The length of the CDR3 is 15 residues. The germline V and J ends were trimmed by 2 bases and 5 bases, with 16 bases remaining between them. Per germline, CDR1 LNHDA and CDR2 SQIVND (reference sequence).

This clonotype came up a few times. The V call is TRBV10-3, the J call TRBJ1-2, with D hard to call. The CDR3 consists of 13 residues. The germline gives CDR1 ENHRY, CDR2 SYGVKD. V was pared by 2 bases and J by 6 bases, with 10 bases between. In nucleotides, the CDR3 is TGTGCCATCAGTGAGGCCAGCCTGGATGGCTACACCTTC. It specifies CAISEASLDGYTF.

This chain links TRBV20-1 with TRBJ2-7; perhaps TRBD1 as D (6 bases). With 6 bases removed from V and 3 bases from J, the gap between germline ends came to 12 bases. Germline V gene lookup returns CDR1 DFQATT and CDR2 SNEGSKA (reference sequence). The CDR3 covers 12 residues. The CDR3 DNA is TGCAGTGCGAGGACAGATTGCTACGAGCAGTACTTC. It translates to CSARTDCYEQYF.

The chain employs TRBV29-1 and TRBJ2-2; D unclear. The V gene's germline CDR1 is SQVTM and CDR2 ANQGSEA. The CDR3 is 14 amino acids. V gave up 4 bases and J gave up 5 bases, with 14 bases separating them. The CDR3 sequence is CSVAPLLATGELFF. The DNA of the CDR3 is TGCAGCGTTGCTCCATTACTGGCGACCGGGGAGCTGTTTTTT.

V usage is TRBV7-2 and J usage is TRBJ2-3; 9 nucleotides match TRBD2. J lost 4 bases, V lost 5 bases, and 13 bases had no gene match. The germline V gene has CDR1 SGHTA and CDR2 FQGNSA. The CDR3 has 17 residues. The CDR3, as DNA: TGTGCCAGCAGCCAAGCACTCGCGGGGGGGCTCGCAGATACGCAGTATTTT. It translates to CASSQALAGGLADTQYF.

The chain joins TRBV7-6 to TRBJ2-3; D is unclear. Deletions cut 5 bases from V and 2 bases from J, with 8 bases between. CDR3 length: 13 residues. Germline V gene sequence: CDR1 SGHVS, CDR2 FNYEAQ. CDR3 sequence: CASSAYYTDTQYF. The CDR3, as DNA: TGTGCCAGCAGCGCATACTACACAGATACGCAGTATTTT.